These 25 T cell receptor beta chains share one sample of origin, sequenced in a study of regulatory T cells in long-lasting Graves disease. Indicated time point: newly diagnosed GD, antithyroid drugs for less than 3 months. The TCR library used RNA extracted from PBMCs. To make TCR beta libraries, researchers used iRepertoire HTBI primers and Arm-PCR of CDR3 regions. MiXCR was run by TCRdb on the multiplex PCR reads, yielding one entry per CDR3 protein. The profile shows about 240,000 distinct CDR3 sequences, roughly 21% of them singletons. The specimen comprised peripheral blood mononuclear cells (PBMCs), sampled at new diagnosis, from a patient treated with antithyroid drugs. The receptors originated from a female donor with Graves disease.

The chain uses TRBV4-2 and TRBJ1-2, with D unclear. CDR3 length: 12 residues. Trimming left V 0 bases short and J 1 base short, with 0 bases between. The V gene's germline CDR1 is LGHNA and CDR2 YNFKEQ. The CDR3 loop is CASSQDNYGYTF. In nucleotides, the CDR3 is TGTGCCAGCAGCCAAGATAACTATGGCTACACCTTC.

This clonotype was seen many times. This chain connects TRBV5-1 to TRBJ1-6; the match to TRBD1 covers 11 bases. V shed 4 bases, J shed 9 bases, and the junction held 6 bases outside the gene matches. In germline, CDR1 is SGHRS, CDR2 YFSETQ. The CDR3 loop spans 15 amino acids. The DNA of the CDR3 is TGCGCCAGCAGCGAAAGGACAGGGGGCTTTTCACCCCTCCACTTT. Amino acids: CASSERTGGFSPLHF. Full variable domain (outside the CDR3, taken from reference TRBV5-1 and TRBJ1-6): KAGVTQTPRYLIKTRGQQVTLSCSPISGHRSVSWYQQTPGQGLQFLFEYFSETQRNKGNFPGRFSGRQFSNSRSEMNVSTLELGDSALYLCASSERTGGFSPLHFGNGTRLTVT.

CDR3 region: CASSLAGNSQPQHF. CDR3 DNA sequence: TGCGCCAGCAGCTTGGCTGGGAACAGTCAGCCCCAGCATTTT. The chain employs TRBV5-1 and TRBJ1-5; no clear D gene. The CDR3 runs to 14 residues. From germline, CDR1 is SGHRS and CDR2 YFSETQ. The V end lost 0 bases, the J end lost 6 bases, and 10 bases lay between the germline ends.

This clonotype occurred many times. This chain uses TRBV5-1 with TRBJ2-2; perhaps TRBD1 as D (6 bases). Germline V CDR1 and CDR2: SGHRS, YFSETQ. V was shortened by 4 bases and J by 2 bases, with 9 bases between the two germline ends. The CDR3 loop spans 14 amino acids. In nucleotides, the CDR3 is TGCGCCAGCAGCGTACAGGGAAACACCGGGGAGCTGTTTTTT. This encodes CASSVQGNTGELFF.

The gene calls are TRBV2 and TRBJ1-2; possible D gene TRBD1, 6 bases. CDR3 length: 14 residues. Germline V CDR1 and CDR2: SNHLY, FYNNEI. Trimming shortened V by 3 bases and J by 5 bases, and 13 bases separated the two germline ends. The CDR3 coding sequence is TGTGCCAGCAGTGACGCACAGGACAGTTATGGCTACACCTTC. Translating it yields CASSDAQDSYGYTF.

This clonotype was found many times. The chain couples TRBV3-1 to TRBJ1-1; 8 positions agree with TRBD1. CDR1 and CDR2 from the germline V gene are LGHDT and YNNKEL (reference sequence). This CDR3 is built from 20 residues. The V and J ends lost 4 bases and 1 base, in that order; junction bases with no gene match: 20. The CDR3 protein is CASSRGAGRRFGTGNTEAFF. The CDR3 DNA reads TGTGCCAGCAGCCGCGGGGCGGGGCGAAGATTCGGGACAGGGAACACTGAAGCTTTCTTT.

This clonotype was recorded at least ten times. CDR3 DNA: TGCAGTGCAGGAAACTATGGCTACACCTTC. Amino acids: CSAGNYGYTF. The V gene is TRBV20-1, the J gene TRBJ1-2; the D is unclear. In germline, CDR1 is DFQATT, CDR2 SNEGSKA (reference sequence). CDR3 length: 10 residues. V gave up 6 bases and J gave up 2 bases, with 4 bases separating them.

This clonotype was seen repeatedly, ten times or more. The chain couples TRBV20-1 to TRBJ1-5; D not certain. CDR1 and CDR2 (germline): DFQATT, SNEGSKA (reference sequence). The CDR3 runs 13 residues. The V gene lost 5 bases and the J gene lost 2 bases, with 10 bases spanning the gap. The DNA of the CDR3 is TGCAGTGCTGGTACAACAGGCAATCAGCCCCAGCATTTT. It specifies CSAGTTGNQPQHF.

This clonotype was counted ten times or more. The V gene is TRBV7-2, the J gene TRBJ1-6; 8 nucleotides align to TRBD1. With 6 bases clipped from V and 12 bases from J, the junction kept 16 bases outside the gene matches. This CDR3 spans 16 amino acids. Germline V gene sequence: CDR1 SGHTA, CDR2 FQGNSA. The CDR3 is CASRFGATTGVRPLHF. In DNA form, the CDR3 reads TGTGCCAGCAGATTCGGGGCGACGACAGGGGTTCGACCCCTCCACTTT.

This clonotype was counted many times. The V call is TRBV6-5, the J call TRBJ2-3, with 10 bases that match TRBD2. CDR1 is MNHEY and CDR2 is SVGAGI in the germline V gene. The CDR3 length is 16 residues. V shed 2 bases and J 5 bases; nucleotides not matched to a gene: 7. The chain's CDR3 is CASSYGLAGAGDTQYF. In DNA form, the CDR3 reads TGTGCCAGCAGTTACGGGCTAGCGGGGGCCGGAGATACGCAGTATTTT.

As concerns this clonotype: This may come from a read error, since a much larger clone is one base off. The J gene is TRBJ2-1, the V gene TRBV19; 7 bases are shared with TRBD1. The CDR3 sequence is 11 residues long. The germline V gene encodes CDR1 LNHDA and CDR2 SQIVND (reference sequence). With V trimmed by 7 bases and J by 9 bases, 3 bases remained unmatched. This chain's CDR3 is CASKQGIEQFF. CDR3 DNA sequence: TGTGCCAGTAAACAGGGGATTGAGCAGTTCTTC.

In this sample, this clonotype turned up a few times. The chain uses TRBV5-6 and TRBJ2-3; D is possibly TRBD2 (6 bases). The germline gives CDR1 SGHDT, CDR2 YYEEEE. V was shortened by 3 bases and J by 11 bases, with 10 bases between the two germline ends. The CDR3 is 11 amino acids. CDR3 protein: CASSWDSRQYF. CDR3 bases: TGTGCCAGCAGCTGGGACTCGAGGCAGTATTTT.

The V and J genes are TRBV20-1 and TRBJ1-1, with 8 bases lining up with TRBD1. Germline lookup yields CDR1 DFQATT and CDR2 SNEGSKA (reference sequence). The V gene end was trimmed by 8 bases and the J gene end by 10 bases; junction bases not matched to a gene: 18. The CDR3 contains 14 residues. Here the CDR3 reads CSKAGGVVSGTAFF. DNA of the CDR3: TGCAGTAAAGCAGGGGGCGTGGTTTCAGGGACAGCTTTCTTT.

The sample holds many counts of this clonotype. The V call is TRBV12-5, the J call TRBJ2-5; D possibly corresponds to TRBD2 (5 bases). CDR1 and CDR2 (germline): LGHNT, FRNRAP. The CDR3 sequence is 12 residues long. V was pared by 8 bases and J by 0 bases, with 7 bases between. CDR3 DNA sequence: TGTGCTAGTCGGCGGGACCAAGAGACCCAGTACTTC. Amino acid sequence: CASRRDQETQYF.

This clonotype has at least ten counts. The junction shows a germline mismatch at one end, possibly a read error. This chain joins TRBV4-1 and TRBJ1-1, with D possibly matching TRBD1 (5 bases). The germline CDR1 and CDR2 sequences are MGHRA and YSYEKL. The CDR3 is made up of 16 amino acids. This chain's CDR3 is CASSHGERGLNTEAFF. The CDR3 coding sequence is TGTGCCAGCAGCCATGGGGAGCGGGGCCTGAACACTGAAGCTTTCTTT.

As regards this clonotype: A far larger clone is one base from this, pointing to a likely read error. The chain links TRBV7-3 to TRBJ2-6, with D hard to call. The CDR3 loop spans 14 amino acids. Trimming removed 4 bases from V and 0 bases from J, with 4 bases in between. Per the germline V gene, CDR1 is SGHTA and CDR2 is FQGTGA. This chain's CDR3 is CASSSYSGANVLTF. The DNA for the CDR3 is TGTGCCAGCAGCTCCTACTCTGGGGCCAACGTCCTGACTTTC.

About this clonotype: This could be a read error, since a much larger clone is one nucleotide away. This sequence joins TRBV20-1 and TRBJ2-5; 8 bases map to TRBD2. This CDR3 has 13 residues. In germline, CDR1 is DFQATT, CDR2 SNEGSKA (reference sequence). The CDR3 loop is CSASRGGINEQSF. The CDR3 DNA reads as TGCAGTGCTAGCCGGGGGGGAATCAATGAGCAGTCCTTC.

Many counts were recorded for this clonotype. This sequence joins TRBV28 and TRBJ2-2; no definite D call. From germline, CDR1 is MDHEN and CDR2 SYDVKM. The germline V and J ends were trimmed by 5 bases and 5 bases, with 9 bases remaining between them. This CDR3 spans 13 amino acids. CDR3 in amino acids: CASSLTQTGELFF. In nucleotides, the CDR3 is TGTGCCAGCAGTCTCACACAGACCGGGGAGCTGTTTTTT.

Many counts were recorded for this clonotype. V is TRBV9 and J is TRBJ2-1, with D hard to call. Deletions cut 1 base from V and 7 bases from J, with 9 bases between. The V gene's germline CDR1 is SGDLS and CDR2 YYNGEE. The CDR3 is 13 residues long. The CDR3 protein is CASSVFMGNEQFF. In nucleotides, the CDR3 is TGTGCCAGCAGCGTATTTATGGGGAATGAGCAGTTCTTC.

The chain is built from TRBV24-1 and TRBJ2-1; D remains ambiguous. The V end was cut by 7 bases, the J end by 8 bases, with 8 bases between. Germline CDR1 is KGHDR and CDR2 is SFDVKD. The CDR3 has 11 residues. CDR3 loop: CATREGYEQFF. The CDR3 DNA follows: TGTGCCACCAGGGAAGGGTATGAGCAGTTCTTC.

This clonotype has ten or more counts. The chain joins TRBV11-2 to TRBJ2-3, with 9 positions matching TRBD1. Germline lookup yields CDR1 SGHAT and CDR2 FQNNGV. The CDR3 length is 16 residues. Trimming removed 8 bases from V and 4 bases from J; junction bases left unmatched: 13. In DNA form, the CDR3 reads TGTGCCAGCTCCCTGGCCGGGACAGGGTTCGCAGATACGCAGTATTTT. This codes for CASSLAGTGFADTQYF.

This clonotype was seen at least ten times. The CDR3 sequence: CASSSYAGQETQYF. For the CDR3, the DNA is TGTGCCAGCAGTTCTTATGCGGGGCAAGAGACCCAGTACTTC. V and J are TRBV28 and TRBJ2-5; perhaps TRBD2 as D (6 bases). Trimming cost V 4 bases and J 2 bases, with 11 bases left between them. The CDR3 runs 14 residues. Germline V gene lookup returns CDR1 MDHEN and CDR2 SYDVKM.

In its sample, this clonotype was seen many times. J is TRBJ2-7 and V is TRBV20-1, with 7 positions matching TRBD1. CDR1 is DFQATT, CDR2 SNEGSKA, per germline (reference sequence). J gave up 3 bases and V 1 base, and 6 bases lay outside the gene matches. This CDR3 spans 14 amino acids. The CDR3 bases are TGCAGTGCTAGAGGCGTCAGGGGGAACTACGAGCAGTACTTC. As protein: CSARGVRGNYEQYF.

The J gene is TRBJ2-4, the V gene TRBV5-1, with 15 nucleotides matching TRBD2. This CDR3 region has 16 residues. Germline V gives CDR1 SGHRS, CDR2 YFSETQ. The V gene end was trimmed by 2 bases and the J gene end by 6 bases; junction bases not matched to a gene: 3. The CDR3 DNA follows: TGCGCCAGCAGCTTAGGACTAGCGGGGGGGGGAAACATTCAGTACTTC. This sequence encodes CASSLGLAGGGNIQYF.

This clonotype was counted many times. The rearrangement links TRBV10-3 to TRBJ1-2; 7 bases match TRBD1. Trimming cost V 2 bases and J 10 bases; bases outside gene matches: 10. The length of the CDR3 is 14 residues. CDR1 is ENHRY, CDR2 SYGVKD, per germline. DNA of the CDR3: TGTGCCATCAGTGAGACTGGACAGGCCCGGGACTACACCTTC. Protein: CAISETGQARDYTF.